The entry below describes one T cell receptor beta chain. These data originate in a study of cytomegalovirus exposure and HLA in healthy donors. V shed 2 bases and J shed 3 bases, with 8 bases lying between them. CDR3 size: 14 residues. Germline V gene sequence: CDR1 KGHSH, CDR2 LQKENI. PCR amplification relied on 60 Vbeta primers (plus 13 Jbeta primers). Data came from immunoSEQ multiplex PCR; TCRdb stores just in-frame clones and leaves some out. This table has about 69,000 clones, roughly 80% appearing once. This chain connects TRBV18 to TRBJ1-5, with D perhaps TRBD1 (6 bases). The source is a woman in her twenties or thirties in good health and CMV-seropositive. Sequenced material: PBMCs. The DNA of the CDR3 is TGTGCCAGCTCACCAGGACAGAACAATCAGCCCCAGCATTTT. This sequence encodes CASSPGQNNQPQHF.